A single sample is the source of the 25 T cell receptor beta chains below, sequenced in a study of T cells in localized non-small cell lung cancer. Clones were sequenced by immunoSEQ multiplex PCR, and TCRdb holds only the in-frame ones, with some missing. In the table there are approximately 15,000 clones, 80% to 90% of which are singletons. The material sequenced was peripheral blood mononuclear cells, taken before any cancer treatment. These receptors all stem from a male donor at least 60 years old with stage II lung adenocarcinoma.

V gene TRBV14 combines with J gene TRBJ1-1; D uncertain. CDR1 and CDR2 (germline): SGHDN, FVKESK. V lost 3 bases and J 0 bases, leaving 11 bases between the germline ends. This CDR3 is 15 amino acids long. CDR3 sequence (DNA): TGTGCCAGCAGCCAGTACGCCCTCATGAACACTGAAGCTTTCTTT. Translating gives CASSQYALMNTEAFF.

This chain joins TRBV5-1 and TRBJ1-1; D ambiguous. The CDR3 totals 11 residues. CDR1 and CDR2 (germline): SGHRS, YFSETQ. The V and J ends lost 3 bases and 7 bases respectively, with 7 bases between them. The chain's CDR3 is CASSSQREAFF. The CDR3 DNA sequence: TGCGCCAGCAGCTCTCAACGTGAAGCTTTCTTT.

V gene TRBV18 combines with J gene TRBJ1-4; perhaps TRBD1 as D (6 bases). Germline CDR1 is KGHSH and CDR2 is LQKENI. The CDR3 is 19 residues long. Trimming stripped 6 bases from V and 0 bases from J, with 23 bases between. The CDR3 DNA reads as TGTGCCAGCTCGTTTACGAGGGGGGCGGACCGCACAACTAATGAAAAACTGTTTTTT. Protein sequence: CASSFTRGADRTTNEKLFF.

This rearrangement joins TRBV19 to TRBJ1-2, with 7 bases lining up with TRBD1. Germline CDR1 is LNHDA and CDR2 is SQIVND (reference sequence). The CDR3 is made up of 14 amino acids. J was trimmed by 9 bases and V by 7 bases; bases with no gene match: 14. CDR3 bases: TGTGCCAGTAATGATCTGGCAGGGGGGGTTAGCTACACCTTC. Amino acids: CASNDLAGGVSYTF.

The chain couples TRBV19 to TRBJ2-1, with 12 bases matching TRBD2. After removal of 6 bases from V and 8 bases from J, the junction contained 8 bases not matched to a gene. Per the germline V gene, CDR1 is LNHDA and CDR2 is SQIVND (reference sequence). The CDR3 has 15 residues. This CDR3 reads CASSLTSGRLDEQFF. The CDR3 DNA follows: TGTGCCAGTAGCCTTACTAGCGGGAGGTTGGATGAGCAGTTCTTC.

The chain carries TRBV5-4 and TRBJ1-4, with D tentatively TRBD1 (5 bases). The CDR3 sequence is 15 residues long. Germline values: CDR1 SGHNT, CDR2 YYREEE (reference sequence). Trimming removed 7 bases at V and 4 bases at J, with 17 bases between. CDR3 in amino acids: CASGWQGDDNEKLFF. The CDR3 coding sequence is TGTGCCAGCGGCTGGCAGGGAGATGATAATGAAAAACTGTTTTTT.

V is TRBV6-6 and J is TRBJ1-1; no firm D call. V gave up 2 bases and J gave up 5 bases, with 6 bases separating them. Per the germline V gene, CDR1 is MNHNY and CDR2 is SVGAGI (reference sequence). This CDR3 contains 12 residues. The CDR3 here is CASSYDGTEAFF. The DNA for the CDR3 is TGTGCCAGCAGTTACGACGGGACTGAAGCTTTCTTT.

This clone was seen just once. V is TRBV30 and J is TRBJ2-2; 9 nucleotides line up with TRBD1. The CDR3 has 16 residues. The germline V gene has CDR1 GTSNPN and CDR2 SVGIG (reference sequence). With 3 bases clipped from V and 6 bases from J, the junction kept 11 bases outside the gene matches. CDR3 coding DNA: TGTGCCTGGAGATTACAGGGGGCGAGGAGAGCCGGGGAGCTGTTTTTT. This translates into CAWRLQGARRAGELFF.

The chain carries TRBV11-3 and TRBJ2-3, with 10 bases identical to TRBD2. J gave up 0 bases and V 6 bases, and 6 bases lay outside the gene matches. The CDR3 runs to 16 residues. Germline loops: CDR1 SGHNT, CDR2 YENEEA. The CDR3 bases are TGTGCCAGCAGTTTCTCGACTAGCGGGAGCACAGATACGCAGTATTTT. Amino acids: CASSFSTSGSTDTQYF.

The V gene is TRBV21-1, the J gene TRBJ2-7; the D segment call TRBD2 is taken from the table without a DNA check. TRBV21-1 corresponds to a pseudogene. The length of the CDR3 is 17 residues. CDR3 protein: CASSNHSPLFRIYEQYF. The CDR3 nucleotides read TGTGCCAGCAGCAATCATAGCCCCCTATTTAGAATATACGAGCAGTACTTC.

This clone showed up just once. V is TRBV6-5 and J is TRBJ2-3; 11 nucleotides match TRBD1. The J segment lost 6 bases and the V segment lost 2 bases, leaving 4 bases of the junction unmatched. CDR3 length: 15 residues. CDR1 MNHEY and CDR2 SVGAGI come from the germline V gene. This CDR3 reads CASSYGTGGVDTQYF. The CDR3 DNA follows: TGTGCCAGCAGTTACGGGACAGGGGGTGTCGATACGCAGTATTTT.

This rearrangement joins TRBV5-6 to TRBJ1-1, with D perhaps matching TRBD1 (6 bases). The CDR3 length is 17 residues. The V gene lost 4 bases and the J gene lost 0 bases, with 19 bases spanning the gap. Germline CDR1 SGHDT, CDR2 YYEEEE. This CDR3 reads CASSGGTLATMNTEAFF. Here the CDR3 DNA reads TGTGCCAGCAGCGGGGGGACACTAGCTACCATGAACACTGAAGCTTTCTTT.

The J gene is TRBJ2-7, the V gene TRBV5-6; weak D call: TRBD1 (5 bases). Germline V lookup: CDR1 SGHDT, CDR2 YYEEEE. V gave up 2 bases and J gave up 3 bases, with 15 bases separating them. This CDR3 is 15 amino acids long. This CDR3 is CASSLIGASYYEQYF. Here the CDR3 DNA reads TGTGCCAGCAGCTTAATAGGGGCGAGCTACTACGAGCAGTACTTC.

The V gene is TRBV7-9, the J gene TRBJ2-5, with 7 bases fitting TRBD1. Per germline, CDR1 SEHNR and CDR2 FQNEAQ (reference sequence). The CDR3 totals 13 residues. V lost 5 bases and J lost 7; bases outside the gene matches: 7. The CDR3 is CASSPAGGATQYF. In DNA, the CDR3 is TGTGCCAGCAGCCCAGCAGGGGGAGCGACCCAGTACTTC.

This clone showed up just once. This chain joins TRBV10-1 and TRBJ2-3, with 7 bases that match TRBD2. The germline gives CDR1 WNHNN, CDR2 SYGVQD (reference sequence). Unmatched junction bases numbered 9, after V lost 6 bases and J lost 6 bases. The CDR3 covers 14 residues. In nucleotides, the CDR3 is TGCGCCAGCAGACCCGGGACTAACACTGATACGCAGTATTTT. Translating gives CASRPGTNTDTQYF.

This clone was picked up one time. This sequence joins TRBV11-3 and TRBJ2-1; 10 bases line up with TRBD2. J gave up 4 bases and V 3 bases, and 3 bases lay outside the gene matches. The CDR3 loop spans 15 amino acids. In germline, CDR1 is SGHNT, CDR2 YENEEA. The CDR3 DNA reads TGTGCCAGCAGCTTCGGACTAGCGGAGTACAATGAGCAGTTCTTC. Residues: CASSFGLAEYNEQFF.

V gene TRBV5-3 combines with J gene TRBJ1-1, with D maybe TRBD1 (5 bases). TRBV5-3 is treated as an ORF (open reading frame) with a function not yet certain. Trimming took 4 bases from V and 4 from J, leaving 11 bases between them. The CDR3 totals 13 residues. This CDR3 reads CARSGEGRTEAFF. In DNA, the CDR3 is TGTGCCAGAAGCGGTGAGGGGCGCACTGAAGCTTTCTTT.

The V and J genes are TRBV7-9 and TRBJ1-1, with a possible D match to TRBD1 (6 bases). The germline V gene has CDR1 SEHNR and CDR2 FQNEAQ (reference sequence). V gave up 0 bases and J gave up 4 bases, with 9 bases separating them. CDR3 length: 14 amino acids. CDR3 residues: CASSLAGGGTEAFF. CDR3 nucleotide sequence: TGTGCCAGCAGCTTAGCCGGGGGCGGCACTGAAGCTTTCTTT.

This chain connects TRBV5-1 to TRBJ2-2; 13 positions match TRBD2. The CDR3 spans 16 residues. The germline V gene encodes CDR1 SGHRS and CDR2 YFSETQ. V shed 4 bases, J shed 4 bases, and the junction held 4 bases outside the gene matches. The DNA of the CDR3 is TGCGCCAGCAGCCCCGGACTAGCGGGAGCCACCGGGGAGCTGTTTTTT. This codes for CASSPGLAGATGELFF.

V usage is TRBV29-1 and J usage is TRBJ2-7; no reliable D call. V was trimmed by 7 bases and J by 2 bases, leaving 12 bases between them. CDR1 is SQVTM and CDR2 is ANQGSEA in the germline V gene. The CDR3 consists of 12 residues. The CDR3 DNA reads TGCAGCGCGGTTGTCCCCCCCTACGAGCAGTACTTC. Amino acid sequence: CSAVVPPYEQYF.

The J gene is TRBJ2-7, the V gene TRBV6-1; 14 nucleotides match TRBD2. The CDR3 totals 15 residues. Germline V gene sequence: CDR1 MNHNS, CDR2 SASEGT. V was pared by 6 bases and J by 3 bases, with 4 bases of the junction left unmatched. CDR3 sequence reads: CASRIGTSGSYEQYF. CDR3 nucleotide sequence: TGTGCCAGCAGAATAGGGACTAGCGGGAGCTACGAGCAGTACTTC.

This clone was picked up one time. V usage is TRBV29-1 and J usage is TRBJ2-3; 10 bases map to TRBD2. Trimming took 8 bases from V and 5 from J; bases not matched to a gene: 10. Germline loops: CDR1 SQVTM, CDR2 ANQGSEA. CDR3 size: 14 residues. As DNA, the CDR3 is TGCAGCATTTGGAGCGGGAGGGCCTTAGATACGCAGTATTTT. This gives the protein CSIWSGRALDTQYF.

The rearrangement joins TRBV4-2 to TRBJ2-7; 12 nucleotides line up with TRBD2. The CDR3 loop spans 14 amino acids. The trim removed 5 bases at V and 7 bases at J, leaving 6 bases unmatched. The germline gives CDR1 LGHNA, CDR2 YNFKEQ. The CDR3 DNA follows: TGTGCCAGCAGCTCCGGGACTAGCGGGTGGGAGCAGTACTTC. As protein: CASSSGTSGWEQYF.

The V and J genes are TRBV4-3 and TRBJ2-1; 11 bases agree with TRBD2. V was clipped by 3 bases and J by 10 bases; unmatched bases: 8. The CDR3 has 15 amino acids. Germline CDR1 is LGHNA and CDR2 is YSLEER. CDR3 loop: CASSHALTSGSEQFF. The CDR3 bases are TGCGCCAGCAGCCATGCCCTTACTAGCGGGAGCGAGCAGTTCTTC.

The chain employs TRBV19 and TRBJ2-7; possibly TRBD2 for D (5 bases). From germline, CDR1 is LNHDA and CDR2 SQIVND (reference sequence). The CDR3 length is 13 residues. The germline V and J ends were trimmed by 5 bases and 5 bases, with 13 bases remaining between them. In DNA form, the CDR3 reads TGTGCCAGTAGTGTTAGCGTATCCCACGAGCAGTACTTC. This encodes CASSVSVSHEQYF.